This T cell receptor beta chain came from a study of blood T cell repertoires in COVID-19. Deletions cut 1 base from V and 4 bases from J, with 14 bases between. Germline lookup yields CDR1 SGHAT and CDR2 FQNNGV. The CDR3 has 16 amino acids. The data were produced by immunoSEQ multiplex PCR, yet TCRdb's version contains in-frame clones alone and is incomplete. The table records fewer than 150,000 clones, roughly 79% of them present only once. The clonotype originates from a human donor in a cohort sampled during active COVID-19. The genes are TRBV11-2 and TRBJ2-1; D possibly corresponds to TRBD1 (6 bases). Specimen: peripheral blood. The CDR3 DNA sequence: TGTGCCAGCAGCTTAGCGAGGTCAGGGGTGTACAATGAGCAGTTCTTC. Protein sequence: CASSLARSGVYNEQFF.